These 21 T cell receptor beta chains were sequenced from one sample in a study of cytomegalovirus exposure and HLA in healthy donors listed by TCRdb under 2017. Receptor libraries were prepared by the immunoSEQ multiplex PCR assay. A mixture of 60 forward primers for TCR Vbeta segments and 13 reverse primers for TCR Jbeta segments was used in the multiplex PCR. The table comes from immuneACCESS by way of TCRdb, which keeps in-frame sequences with V and J called. Part of the clones is missing from these tables; in studies checked, under half for an unresolved V gene and the rest for unknown reasons. Within this sample are some 180,000 clones, with almost 75% of them counted one time only. The ten largest account for 4.5% to 5.5% of the sample. Sample: PBMCs. Receptor source: a woman aged 18-35 years in good health and CMV-seropositive.

The chain combines TRBV19 with TRBJ1-2, with TRBD1 matching 8 bases. The V segment lost 6 bases and the J segment 4 bases; nucleotides outside the gene matches: 4. From germline, CDR1 is LNHDA and CDR2 SQIVND (reference sequence). The length of the CDR3 is 13 residues. The CDR3 region is CASRDRAIYGYTF. CDR3 sequence (DNA): TGTGCCAGTAGGGACAGGGCCATCTATGGCTACACCTTC.

DNA of the CDR3: TGTGCCAGCAGCACGAGCCCCCTGACTAGCGCGAACACCGGGGAGCTGTTTTTT. Its protein product is CASSTSPLTSANTGELFF. The genes are TRBV7-3 and TRBJ2-2, with 8 positions matching TRBD2. CDR1 is SGHTA, CDR2 FQGTGA, per germline. The J segment lost 0 bases and the V segment lost 5 bases, leaving 11 bases of the junction unmatched. The length of the CDR3 is 18 residues. Based on the CDR3 plus reference TRBV7-3 and TRBJ2-2, the full variable domain is GAGVSQTPSNKVTEKGKYVELRCDPISGHTALYWYRQSLGQGPEFLIYFQGTGAADDSGLPNDRFFAVRPEGSVSTLKIQRTERGDSAVYLCASSTSPLTSANTGELFFGEGSRLTVL.

The V and J genes are TRBV4-3 and TRBJ2-5; 10 positions agree with TRBD2. Looked up from germline, CDR1 is LGHNA and CDR2 is YSLEER. Trimming at V came to 3 bases and at J to 4 bases, leaving 11 bases not matched to a gene. CDR3 length: 17 amino acids. The DNA for the CDR3 is TGCGCCAGCAGCCAGAAGACGAGTAGCGGGGGGTTAGAGACCCAGTACTTC. Amino acids: CASSQKTSSGGLETQYF.

This sequence joins TRBV4-2 and TRBJ1-5; the D gene is possibly TRBD1 (5 bases). Trimming left V 0 bases short and J 4 bases short, with 16 bases between. CDR1 is LGHNA and CDR2 is YNFKEQ in the germline V gene. The CDR3 covers 17 residues. The CDR3 sequence: CASSQDKAGGINQPQHF. CDR3 coding DNA: TGTGCCAGCAGCCAAGATAAGGCGGGGGGTATTAATCAGCCCCAGCATTTT.

The CDR3 nucleotides read TGTGCCAGCAGTACCCCGGGACTAGCGGGGGAAGGAGATACGCAGTATTTT. This codes for CASSTPGLAGEGDTQYF. This chain links TRBV28 with TRBJ2-3, with 14 bases matching TRBD2. The CDR3 length is 17 residues. Trimming removed 5 bases from V and 5 bases from J; junction bases left unmatched: 9. Per germline, CDR1 MDHEN and CDR2 SYDVKM. Full variable domain (outside the CDR3, taken from reference TRBV28 and TRBJ2-3): DVKVTQSSRYLVKRTGEKVFLECVQDMDHENMFWYRQDPGLGLRLIYFSYDVKMKEKGDIPEGYSVSREKKERFSLILESASTNQTSMYLCASSTPGLAGEGDTQYFGPGTRLTVL.

This chain links TRBV6-5 with TRBJ1-4, with 8 bases fitting TRBD1. Trimming at V came to 4 bases and at J to 3 bases, leaving 7 bases not matched to a gene. This CDR3 has 16 residues. Germline V gives CDR1 MNHEY, CDR2 SVGAGI. The CDR3 is CASSFATGVPNEKLFF. CDR3 nucleotide sequence: TGTGCCAGCAGTTTCGCGACAGGGGTCCCTAATGAAAAACTGTTTTTT.

This clone was counted once. The V gene is TRBV6-5, the J gene TRBJ2-3, with 8 positions matching TRBD1. Per the germline V gene, CDR1 is MNHEY and CDR2 is SVGAGI. With V trimmed by 10 bases and J by 3 bases, 3 bases remained unmatched. The CDR3 is 12 amino acids. As DNA, the CDR3 is TGTGCCACGACAGGGGAAACAGATACGCAGTATTTT. Translated: CATTGETDTQYF.

The gene calls are TRBV7-3 and TRBJ1-1, with D possibly matching TRBD1 (5 bases). Germline CDR1 SGHTA, CDR2 FQGTGA. Deletions cut 2 bases from V and 3 bases from J, with 10 bases between. CDR3 length: 14 amino acids. CDR3 nucleotide sequence: TGTGCCAGCAGCTTAGGCGGGGGGGACACTGAAGCTTTCTTT. Its protein product is CASSLGGGDTEAFF.

This sequence joins TRBV25-1 and TRBJ1-3; the match to TRBD1 covers 8 bases. Germline lookup yields CDR1 MGHDK and CDR2 SYGVNS. This CDR3 has 14 residues. V lost 8 bases to trimming and J lost 4 bases; unmatched junction nucleotides: 7. CDR3 region: CASGPTGAGNTIYF. The DNA of the CDR3 is TGTGCCAGCGGTCCGACAGGGGCGGGAAACACCATATATTTT.

This clone was found once. The chain uses TRBV4-1 and TRBJ1-2; D is undetermined. The CDR3 extends over 14 amino acids. Germline lookup yields CDR1 MGHRA and CDR2 YSYEKL. V lost 4 bases, J lost 7 bases, and 16 bases lay in between. The DNA for the CDR3 is TGCGCCAGCAGCCCAAAGACAACCGGGAGTGGCTACACCTTC. Protein product: CASSPKTTGSGYTF.

In its sample, this clone was seen a few times. The chain employs TRBV7-9 and TRBJ1-1; tentative D call: TRBD1 (6 bases). V shed 5 bases and J shed 8 bases, with 12 bases lying between them. The CDR3 contains 12 residues. Germline V gene lookup returns CDR1 SEHNR and CDR2 FQNEAQ (reference sequence). The CDR3 DNA reads TGTGCCAGCAGCGTGGCAGGGGAAGAAGCTTTCTTT. Translating gives CASSVAGEEAFF.

The chain combines TRBV7-6 with TRBJ1-1; D call uncertain. Germline V lookup: CDR1 SGHVS, CDR2 FNYEAQ. The germline V and J ends were trimmed by 1 base and 0 bases, with 6 bases remaining between them. There are 14 residues in the CDR3. The DNA of the CDR3 is TGTGCCAGCAGCTTAGAACAGATGAACACTGAAGCTTTCTTT. Translated: CASSLEQMNTEAFF.

V is TRBV5-1 and J is TRBJ2-3; tentative D call: TRBD2 (7 bases). V lost 0 bases to trimming and J lost 0 bases, with 11 bases between them. The CDR3 is made up of 16 amino acids. Germline CDR1 reads SGHRS; CDR2 reads YFSETQ. The DNA for the CDR3 is TGCGCCAGCAGCTTGGTCGGGGGGCTAAGCACAGATACGCAGTATTTT. It translates to CASSLVGGLSTDTQYF.

This clone was detected once. The V gene is TRBV5-4, the J gene TRBJ1-1; no reliable D call. The germline V gene encodes CDR1 SGHNT and CDR2 YYREEE (reference sequence). The ends were cut back, 5 bases at V and 0 bases at J, with 17 bases in the middle. CDR3 length: 16 residues. CDR3 region: CASRQIGGPLNTEAFF. CDR3 in DNA: TGTGCCAGCAGGCAAATTGGTGGGCCTCTGAACACTGAAGCTTTCTTT.

This chain links TRBV21-1 with TRBJ1-2. TRBV21-1 is labeled a pseudogene. CDR3 size: 17 residues. The DNA for the CDR3 is TGTGCCAGCAGCAACTTGTGGACCGGGCGTTGGGACTATGGCTACCCCTTC. Residues: CASSNLWTGRWDYGYPF.

The V gene is TRBV6-6, the J gene TRBJ2-7; 10 bases match TRBD1. The junction had 11 bases not matched to a gene; V was cut back by 6 bases and J by 3 bases. Germline values: CDR1 MNHNY, CDR2 SVGAGI (reference sequence). The CDR3 spans 16 residues. CDR3 sequence: CASRLGQGRVNYEQYF. In nucleotides, the CDR3 is TGTGCCAGCAGGCTGGGACAGGGGCGAGTAAACTACGAGCAGTACTTC.

The rearrangement links TRBV9 to TRBJ2-1, with D perhaps TRBD1 (6 bases). The CDR3 totals 18 residues. Per the germline V gene, CDR1 is SGDLS and CDR2 is YYNGEE. Trimming took 4 bases from V and 0 from J, leaving 20 bases between them. The CDR3 loop reads CASSPEMAEQGSYNEQFF. The CDR3 DNA reads as TGTGCCAGCAGCCCAGAGATGGCGGAACAGGGCTCCTACAATGAGCAGTTCTTC.

In this sample, this clone turned up a few times. The gene calls are TRBV4-1 and TRBJ2-7, with 9 positions matching TRBD2. The germline CDR1 and CDR2 sequences are MGHRA and YSYEKL. The V gene end was trimmed by 0 bases and the J gene end by 5 bases; junction bases not matched to a gene: 5. This CDR3 comprises 15 residues. The CDR3 reads CASSQEVVAGDEQYF. CDR3 nucleotide sequence: TGCGCCAGCAGCCAAGAGGTGGTAGCGGGGGACGAGCAGTACTTC.

The V call is TRBV6-4, the J call TRBJ2-1; TRBD2 is a possible D gene (7 bases). CDR1 MRHNA and CDR2 SNTAGT come from the germline V gene. The germline V and J ends were trimmed by 4 bases and 6 bases, with 16 bases remaining between them. This CDR3 spans 15 amino acids. The CDR3 loop reads CASSVGGGQANEQFF. The CDR3 region has the DNA TGTGCCAGCAGTGTAGGGGGGGGCCAAGCCAATGAGCAGTTCTTC.

The V call is TRBV6-1, the J call TRBJ1-1, with 8 bases that match TRBD1. The ends lost 8 bases at V and 1 base at J; junction bases unmatched: 3. This CDR3 spans 13 amino acids. CDR1 and CDR2 from the germline V gene are MNHNS and SASEGT. In DNA form, the CDR3 reads TGTGCCAGCCAGGACAGGGCGAACACTGAAGCTTTCTTT. As protein: CASQDRANTEAFF.

This rearrangement joins TRBV4-1 to TRBJ2-7; D is possibly TRBD1 (6 bases). The CDR3 has 15 amino acids. V was cut by 2 bases and J by 3 bases, with 14 bases left in between. Germline CDR1 is MGHRA and CDR2 is YSYEKL. The CDR3: CASSQRQDLIYEQYF. The CDR3 DNA sequence: TGCGCCAGCAGCCAAAGACAGGATCTGATCTACGAGCAGTACTTC.